The 26 T cell receptor beta chains below all came from one sample that was sequenced in a study of T cells in Graves' hyperthyroidism and ophthalmopathy. It was RNA transcripts that yielded the amplified TCR beta CDR3 regions. The HTBI set primed first-round TCR CDR3 RT-PCR. TCRdb re-called the multiplex PCR reads through MiXCR, storing one row per CDR3 protein. The sample includes approximately 640,000 distinct CDR3 sequences, under 20% of them seen just once. Sequencing input: blood. The origin of the receptors is a woman aged 25 to 45 with Graves' hyperthyroidism.

The chain uses TRBV5-1 and TRBJ2-7, with TRBD2 identical over 7 bases. Germline values: CDR1 SGHRS, CDR2 YFSETQ. The V and J ends lost 4 bases and 0 bases, in that order; junction bases with no gene match: 13. CDR3 length equals 17 residues. CDR3 in amino acids: CASSGGISGGSSYEQYF. The CDR3 DNA reads as TGCGCCAGCAGCGGGGGGATTAGCGGCGGGAGCTCCTACGAGCAGTACTTC.

This clonotype was observed many times. This sequence joins TRBV9 and TRBJ2-7; D is tentatively TRBD1 or TRBD2 (5 bases each). CDR3 length: 15 residues. The V end was cut by 3 bases, the J end by 7 bases, with 20 bases between. CDR1 SGDLS and CDR2 YYNGEE come from the germline V gene. CDR3 residues: CASSGRGGVWGEQYF. CDR3 DNA sequence: TGTGCCAGCAGCGGAAGAGGTGGCGTTTGGGGGGAGCAGTACTTC.

This clonotype was seen many times. The chain links TRBV6-1 to TRBJ1-1; D might be TRBD1 (5 bases). The CDR3 extends over 15 amino acids. Trimming took off 2 bases at V and 4 bases at J, with 14 bases between the two ends. Germline V lookup: CDR1 MNHNS, CDR2 SASEGT. CDR3 region: CASSERGPGSTEAFF. The CDR3 nucleotides are TGTGCCAGCAGTGAACGGGGACCTGGGAGCACTGAAGCTTTCTTT.

This clonotype was counted many times. This chain links TRBV18 with TRBJ2-7; D possibly uses TRBD1 or TRBD2 (5 bases each). The germline CDR1 and CDR2 sequences are KGHSH and LQKENI. The CDR3 sequence is 16 residues long. V lost 2 bases and J lost 4, with 18 bases in between. The CDR3 loop reads CASSPTRGAGPYEQYF. The CDR3 DNA reads as TGTGCCAGCTCACCAACTCGGGGCGCTGGACCTTACGAGCAGTACTTC.

This clonotype was counted many times. This chain connects TRBV6-1 to TRBJ1-1; D remains unclear. CDR1 is MNHNS and CDR2 is SASEGT in the germline V gene. This CDR3 comprises 11 residues. V lost 8 bases, J lost 3 bases, and 7 bases lay in between. CDR3 in amino acids: CASYRDTEAFF. The CDR3, as DNA: TGTGCCAGCTACCGGGACACTGAAGCTTTCTTT.

This clonotype was observed a handful of times. V usage is TRBV4-3 and J usage is TRBJ2-1; 10 bases fit TRBD2. Germline V gene sequence: CDR1 LGHNA, CDR2 YSLEER. The CDR3 runs to 16 residues. Unmatched junction bases numbered 7, after V lost 3 bases and J lost 5 bases. CDR3 sequence: CASSQTPGLANNEQFF. CDR3 nucleotide sequence: TGCGCCAGCAGCCAGACCCCGGGACTAGCGAACAATGAGCAGTTCTTC.

This clonotype appeared many times. The chain is built from TRBV12-3 or TRBV12-4 and TRBJ1-4; weak D call: TRBD1 (5 bases). With 6 bases removed from V and 4 bases from J, the gap between germline ends came to 15 bases. The CDR3 has 15 residues. CDR3 residues: CASSEMGRSNEKLFF. CDR3 in DNA: TGTGCCAGCAGCGAAATGGGACGGAGTAATGAAAAACTGTTTTTT.

This chain joins TRBV5-1 and TRBJ2-3; D gene uncertain. Germline values: CDR1 SGHRS, CDR2 YFSETQ. This CDR3 has 14 amino acids. Trimming took off 2 bases at V and 2 bases at J, with 9 bases between the two ends. In DNA form, the CDR3 reads TGCGCCAGCAGCTTAAGGGATAACACAGATACGCAGTATTTT. This gives the protein CASSLRDNTDTQYF.

This clonotype occurred many times. The chain carries TRBV3-1 and TRBJ1-2, with a possible D match to TRBD1 (5 bases). CDR3 size: 14 residues. CDR1 is LGHDT, CDR2 YNNKEL, per germline (reference sequence). V lost 6 bases, J lost 0 bases, and 11 bases lay in between. CDR3 DNA sequence: TGTGCCAGCAGGGAAGGGGCGGCTAACTATGGCTACACCTTC. Protein product: CASREGAANYGYTF. The full variable domain, its missing parts supplied by reference TRBV3-1 and TRBJ1-2, is DTAVSQTPKYLVTQMGNDKSIKCEQNLGHDTMYWYKQDSKKFLKIMFSYNNKELIINETVPNRFSPKSPDKAHLNLHINSLELGDSAVYFCASREGAANYGYTFGSGTRLTVV.

The V call is TRBV28, the J call TRBJ1-5, with 7 positions matching TRBD1. This CDR3 has 15 residues. CDR1 is MDHEN and CDR2 is SYDVKM in the germline V gene. Trimming removed 6 bases from V and 6 bases from J; junction bases left unmatched: 11. CDR3 coding DNA: TGTGCCAGCAGAGCCCTCAGGGGGGGCGGTCAGCCCCAGCATTTT. Translating gives CASRALRGGGQPQHF.

This clonotype was found many times. This sequence joins TRBV12-3 or TRBV12-4 and TRBJ2-5, with 10 bases fitting TRBD2. V shed 3 bases, J shed 14 bases, and the junction held 6 bases outside the gene matches. This CDR3 has 12 residues. This CDR3 is CASSLGSSGSYF. CDR3 DNA: TGTGCCAGCAGTTTGGGATCTAGCGGGAGTTACTTC.

This clonotype was counted many times. V is TRBV10-3 and J is TRBJ2-1; 7 bases agree with TRBD2. V was clipped by 7 bases and J by 5 bases; unmatched bases: 8. The germline V gene has CDR1 ENHRY and CDR2 SYGVKD. The CDR3 runs to 14 residues. The CDR3 sequence is CAIKTSLGDNEQFF. In DNA, the CDR3 is TGTGCCATCAAGACTAGCCTAGGTGACAATGAGCAGTTCTTC.

This clonotype was counted ten times or more. This chain joins TRBV28 and TRBJ1-2; 8 bases map to TRBD1. The CDR3 has 14 residues. V lost 3 bases, J lost 4 bases, and 4 bases stayed unmatched. Germline assignment: CDR1 MDHEN and CDR2 SYDVKM. The CDR3 loop is CASSFPTGGYGYTF. The CDR3 coding sequence is TGTGCCAGCAGTTTCCCCACAGGGGGCTATGGCTACACCTTC.

The chain is built from TRBV7-3 and TRBJ2-6; no reliable D call. The CDR3 consists of 17 residues. Germline-derived CDR1 and CDR2 are SGHTA and FQGTGA. V was trimmed by 5 bases and J by 0 bases, leaving 14 bases between them. The CDR3 nucleotides are TGTGCCAGCAGCCGAGGACCTTATCTCTCTGGGGCCAACGTCCTGACTTTC. Protein: CASSRGPYLSGANVLTF.

As concerns this clonotype: A much larger clonotype is one base distant, so this may be a read error. V and J are TRBV6-2 or TRBV6-3 and TRBJ2-2, with D possibly TRBD2 on 6 matching bases. The CDR3 extends over 16 amino acids. V was clipped by 6 bases and J by 2 bases, with 16 bases between them. Germline lookup yields CDR1 MNHEY and CDR2 SVGEGT. DNA of the CDR3: TGTGCCAGCAGGGAGGGACCAGCGGAAAACACCGGGGAGCTGTTTTTT. This translates into CASREGPAENTGELFF.

This clonotype occurred a few times. CDR3 DNA: TGTGCCAGCAGCCCCTCTAGCGGGAGTGGGTACGAGCAGTACTTC. Encoded protein: CASSPSSGSGYEQYF. The chain links TRBV3-1 to TRBJ2-7, with 10 bases aligning to TRBD2. From germline, CDR1 is LGHDT and CDR2 YNNKEL (reference sequence). The CDR3 is made up of 15 amino acids. J gave up 4 bases and V 4 bases, and 7 bases lay outside the gene matches.

In its sample, this clonotype was seen many times. The CDR3 DNA sequence: TGTGCCAGCAAAACTAGCGGGAGTATGAATGAGCAGTTCTTC. Translated, it gives CASKTSGSMNEQFF. The chain links TRBV7-3 to TRBJ2-1, with TRBD2 matching 11 bases. From germline, CDR1 is SGHTA and CDR2 FQGTGA. V was pared by 7 bases and J by 7 bases, with 6 bases of the junction left unmatched. The CDR3 runs to 14 residues.

This clonotype was seen once. This chain connects TRBV27 to TRBJ2-1; 8 bases align to TRBD1. Germline V gene sequence: CDR1 MNHEY, CDR2 SMNVEV (reference sequence). V shed 8 bases and J 2 bases; nucleotides not matched to a gene: 8. This CDR3 has 15 amino acids. CDR3 DNA: TGTGCCAGCGACGGTGACAGGGGACCCTACAATGAGCAGTTCTTC. Its protein product is CASDGDRGPYNEQFF.

This clonotype appeared many times. This chain connects TRBV2 to TRBJ1-1; 8 bases line up with TRBD1. V lost 3 bases and J lost 1; bases outside the gene matches: 1. Germline V gene sequence: CDR1 SNHLY, CDR2 FYNNEI. The CDR3 extends over 14 amino acids. The CDR3 DNA follows: TGTGCCAGCAGTGACAGGGGGCGGAACACTGAAGCTTTCTTT. Its translation: CASSDRGRNTEAFF.

This clonotype was counted between two and nine times. The chain is built from TRBV6-6 and TRBJ2-2, with D perhaps matching TRBD1 or TRBD2 (5 bases each). The germline gives CDR1 MNHNY, CDR2 SVGAGI (reference sequence). V shed 2 bases and J shed 6 bases, with 13 bases lying between them. The CDR3 covers 15 residues. The CDR3 nucleotides read TGTGCCAGCAGTTACGTGGGGGTTGTAGCCGGGGAGCTGTTTTTT. As protein: CASSYVGVVAGELFF.

This clonotype was found many times. This chain joins TRBV12-3 or TRBV12-4 and TRBJ2-1; a possible D gene is TRBD2 (6 bases). The CDR3 has 18 amino acids. Trimming stripped 0 bases from V and 10 bases from J, with 25 bases between. In DNA, the CDR3 is TGTGCCAGCAGTTTAGCCGGACCGGGAAAACTCTACGGGAGCGAGCAGTTCTTC. It codes for CASSLAGPGKLYGSEQFF.

This clonotype was counted a few times. The genes are TRBV3-1 and TRBJ1-6, with a tentative D call TRBD1 (5 bases). CDR1 and CDR2 (germline): LGHDT, YNNKEL (reference sequence). This CDR3 spans 14 amino acids. V lost 2 bases and J lost 8, with 10 bases in between. The CDR3 here is CASSQMGGDSPLHF. The CDR3, as DNA: TGTGCCAGCAGCCAAATGGGGGGTGATTCACCCCTCCACTTT.

This clonotype was recorded at least ten times. The J gene is TRBJ1-1, the V gene TRBV6-2 or TRBV6-3; the D gene is possibly TRBD1 (5 bases). Germline V gene sequence: CDR1 MNHEY, CDR2 SVGEGT. The CDR3 contains 16 residues. The V gene lost 2 bases and the J gene lost 0 bases, with 13 bases spanning the gap. The CDR3 is CASSYSRDQMNTEAFF. CDR3 DNA: TGTGCCAGCAGTTACAGCAGGGACCAGATGAACACTGAAGCTTTCTTT.

This clonotype was detected a few times. The rearrangement links TRBV11-2 to TRBJ2-2, with D uncertain. Germline CDR1 and CDR2: SGHAT and FQNNGV. V lost 5 bases to trimming and J lost 5 bases, with 15 bases between them. This CDR3 comprises 15 residues. This CDR3 reads CASSALWLGTGELFF. The CDR3, as DNA: TGTGCCAGCAGCGCCCTCTGGCTCGGGACCGGGGAGCTGTTTTTT.

This clonotype was found a few times. The chain carries TRBV20-1 and TRBJ2-7, with D possibly TRBD2 on 5 matching bases. This CDR3 contains 15 residues. CDR1 is DFQATT, CDR2 SNEGSKA, per germline (reference sequence). Trimming removed 0 bases at V and 4 bases at J, with 16 bases between. CDR3 nucleotides: TGCAGTGCTAGAGATCTTCGCTCAGCGGTATACGAGCAGTACTTC. It is translated as CSARDLRSAVYEQYF.

This clonotype appeared a few times. The chain links TRBV15 to TRBJ1-6; D possibly corresponds to TRBD1 (6 bases). The CDR3 sequence is 16 residues long. Trimming stripped 4 bases from V and 6 bases from J, with 16 bases between. Germline V lookup: CDR1 LNHNV, CDR2 YYDKDF (reference sequence). CDR3 nucleotide sequence: TGTGCCACCAGCAATACTTTACAGGGCGCTAATTCACCCCTCCACTTT. Protein: CATSNTLQGANSPLHF.